The 26 T cell receptor beta chains given below trace back to one sample, sequenced in a study of tumor and adjacent non-tumor tissue in lung cancer. RNA was extracted from bulk tissue without any cell sorting. A modified ARM-PCR protocol with three rounds of nested PCR amplified TCRbeta. TCRdb called the multiplex PCR reads again in MiXCR, with one record for every CDR3 protein. The table has approximately 90,000 distinct CDR3 sequences, about 67% seen once. The sequencing input was lung tumor tissue. These receptors originate from a man between 60 and 75 years old with non-small cell lung cancer.

This clonotype appeared many times. The rearrangement joins TRBV4-2 to TRBJ2-3; tentatively, D is TRBD2 (6 bases). The CDR3 is 16 amino acids. Trimming stripped 0 bases from V and 2 bases from J, with 12 bases between. Per the germline V gene, CDR1 is LGHNA and CDR2 is YNFKEQ. DNA of the CDR3: TGTGCCAGCAGCCAAGAAGGTAGCGGAGCCACAGATACGCAGTATTTT. Amino acids: CASSQEGSGATDTQYF.

Of note for this clonotype: Sequence at one end of the junction differs from germline and may be a read error. The rearrangement joins TRBV6-2 or TRBV6-3 to TRBJ1-1; maybe TRBD1 (5 bases). CDR3 length equals 15 residues. Germline loops: CDR1 MNHEY, CDR2 SVGEGT. The CDR3 DNA sequence: TGTGTCAGCGGACGGCCGCCAGGGTCGGGTACTGAAGCTTTCTTT. Translating gives CVSGRPPGSGTEAFF.

A single count supports this clonotype. The chain links TRBV6-6 to TRBJ1-5; 8 bases fit TRBD1. After removal of 2 bases from V and 9 bases from J, the junction contained 9 bases not matched to a gene. The CDR3 consists of 15 residues. The germline gives CDR1 MNHNY, CDR2 SVGAGI (reference sequence). Written as DNA, the CDR3 is TGTGCCAGCAGTTACAACACAGGGGGGGAGCGGCCCCAGCATTTT. Translating it yields CASSYNTGGERPQHF.

To note about this clonotype: A read error may account for a junction end that differs from germline. V usage is TRBV20-1 and J usage is TRBJ2-5, with D unresolved. The germline gives CDR1 DFQATT, CDR2 SNEGSKA (reference sequence). This CDR3 has 12 residues. This chain's CDR3 is CNARTGGETQYF. In DNA form, the CDR3 reads TGCAATGCTAGAACGGGTGGTGAGACCCAGTACTTC.

Concerning this clonotype itself: At one boundary the junction diverges from the germline segment, which might be a read error. The chain recombines TRBV4-1 with TRBJ1-5; D call uncertain. Germline CDR1 and CDR2: MGHRA and YSYEKL. This CDR3 is built from 15 residues. The CDR3: CSSSQDAGNNQPQHF. In DNA form, the CDR3 reads TGCTCCAGCAGCCAAGATGCGGGCAACAATCAGCCCCAGCATTTT.

Of note for this clonotype: A much larger clone lies a single base off, so this may be a read error. V and J are TRBV14 and TRBJ2-5, with D uncertain. The CDR3 has 15 amino acids. Between the trimmed V and J ends, which lost 8 bases and 4 bases, there was a span of 20 bases. Germline V gene sequence: CDR1 SGHDN, CDR2 FVKESK. The CDR3 here is CASGLTGRPGETQYF. The DNA for the CDR3 is TGTGCCAGCGGTCTGACCGGCAGGCCAGGAGAGACCCAGTACTTC.

This clonotype occurred once. One junction end disagrees with the germline gene, perhaps due to a read error. The V gene is TRBV24-1, the J gene TRBJ2-1; D gene ambiguous. CDR1 and CDR2 from the germline V gene are KGHDR and SFDVKD. The CDR3 totals 15 residues. The CDR3 spells CVTSDSLGRYNEQIF. The CDR3, as DNA: TGTGTCACCAGTGATTCCCTTGGCAGGTACAACGAGCAGATCTTC.

Points on this clonotype: A read error may produce the germline difference seen at one junction end. The chain recombines TRBV11-2 with TRBJ2-3; D remains unclear. Germline V CDR1 and CDR2: SGHAT, FQNNGV. CDR3 size: 14 residues. The CDR3 here is CGSSHRTSTATPHF. DNA for the CDR3: TGTGGCAGCAGCCACCGGACCTCTACGGCTACGCCGCATTTT.

The gene calls are TRBV29-1 and TRBJ2-1, with 8 bases that match TRBD2. There are 17 residues in the CDR3. The germline gives CDR1 SQVTM, CDR2 ANQGSEA. Germline trimming cut 4 bases from V and 0 bases from J; bases unmatched to any gene: 11. The CDR3 DNA reads TGCAGCGTTGGAGGAGGACTAGCCGAAAGCTCCTACAATGAGCAGTTCTTC. This translates into CSVGGGLAESSYNEQFF.

This clonotype was seen a single time. V usage is TRBV28 and J usage is TRBJ1-5, with D perhaps matching TRBD1 (6 bases). The CDR3 runs to 20 residues. Germline V gene lookup returns CDR1 MDHEN and CDR2 SYDVKM. The CDR3 DNA reads TGTGTCATCACCGAAAGGGGGTTCGGACAAGGGGGACGTCTAGGTCAGCCCCAGCATTTT. This codes for CVITERGFGQGGRLGQPQHF.

As concerns this clonotype: This likely comes from a read error, as the CDR3 has no conserved phenylalanine or tryptophan at its end. The rearrangement links TRBV6-6 to TRBJ2-1, with D maybe TRBD2 (5 bases). Germline assignment: CDR1 MNHNY and CDR2 SVGAGI (reference sequence). This CDR3 has 14 amino acids. The CDR3 DNA reads TGTACCAGCAGTTACGATCCAGAGCGGAATGAGCAGTTCTTG. Protein product: CTSSYDPERNEQFL.

As to this clonotype: One junction end disagrees with the germline gene, perhaps due to a read error. V usage is TRBV6-1 and J usage is TRBJ1-5, with TRBD1 matching over 7 bases. This CDR3 is 13 amino acids long. Germline V gene data show CDR1 as MNHNS and CDR2 as SASEGT. The chain's CDR3 is CASTQGGTQPQHF. The CDR3 region has the DNA TGTGCCAGCACTCAGGGGGGGACTCAGCCTCAGCATTTT.

Remarks on this clonotype: One end of the junction does not line up with germline, which may come from a read error. V is TRBV11-2 and J is TRBJ2-7; D gene uncertain. Germline loops: CDR1 SGHAT, CDR2 FQNNGV. The CDR3 spans 12 residues. This chain's CDR3 is CASSLGTHEQCF. CDR3 DNA sequence: TGTGCCAGCAGCTTAGGAACGCACGAGCAGTGCTTC.

Note on this clonotype: A junction boundary mismatches the germline segment, possibly from a read error. CDR3 sequence: CASSYQVNIEALF. CDR3 nucleotide sequence: TGTGCCAGCAGCTATCAGGTGAACATTGAAGCTCTCTTT. The V call is TRBV6-5, the J call TRBJ1-1, with D hard to call. This CDR3 contains 13 residues. The germline V gene encodes CDR1 MNHEY and CDR2 SVGAGI.

This chain connects TRBV5-1 to TRBJ1-1, with 7 bases that match TRBD1. The length of the CDR3 is 15 residues. Germline V gene lookup returns CDR1 SGHRS and CDR2 YFSETQ. The V and J ends lost 1 base and 5 bases, in that order; junction bases with no gene match: 8. CDR3 nucleotide sequence: TGCGCCAGCAGCTTGAATAGGGGGCGCGGAACTGAAGCTTTCTTT. It translates to CASSLNRGRGTEAFF.

In the case of this clonotype: A much larger clone differs from this one at a single base, so this may be a read error. The rearrangement joins TRBV4-3 to TRBJ2-1; D gene ambiguous. Per germline, CDR1 LGHNA and CDR2 YSLEER. This CDR3 comprises 14 residues. CDR3 region: CANSHSRGFNEQLF. As DNA, the CDR3 is TGCGCCAACAGCCATTCCCGCGGATTTAATGAGCAGCTCTTC.

This chain connects TRBV2 to TRBJ2-3; unclear D gene. The CDR3 spans 14 residues. V lost 4 bases, J lost 2 bases, and 10 bases lay in between. CDR1 and CDR2 (germline): SNHLY, FYNNEI. This CDR3 is CASSATVFTDTQYF. DNA of the CDR3: TGTGCCAGCAGTGCGACCGTATTCACAGATACGCAGTATTTT.

Concerning this clonotype: This CDR3 is missing its conserved last phenylalanine or tryptophan, likely due to a read error. V gene TRBV29-1 combines with J gene TRBJ2-1; a weak D match, TRBD2 (6 bases). The germline V gene encodes CDR1 SQVTM and CDR2 ANQGSEA. The CDR3 spans 16 residues. DNA for the CDR3: TGCTGCGTCCAGAAGGGCGGGGACCTGTCGAAGGTTGAGCAGTTCTTA. It specifies CCVQKGGDLSKVEQFL.

The CDR3 nucleotides read TGTGCCAGCAGCTTGACTAGCGTGAACACCGGGGAGCTGTTTTTT. This codes for CASSLTSVNTGELFF. The gene calls are TRBV11-3 and TRBJ2-2; TRBD2 matches at 8 bases. The germline V gene encodes CDR1 SGHNT and CDR2 YENEEA. The CDR3 covers 15 residues. V was pared by 3 bases and J by 1 base, with 1 base of the junction left unmatched.

In its sample, this clonotype was seen a few times. The chain combines TRBV11-3 with TRBJ2-2, with 10 bases that match TRBD1. The CDR3 extends over 15 amino acids. Unmatched junction bases numbered 5, after V lost 5 bases and J lost 5 bases. From germline, CDR1 is SGHNT and CDR2 YENEEA. In DNA form, the CDR3 reads TGTGCCAGCAGCCTGGGACAGGGGTGGACCGGGGAGCTGTTTTTT. Protein product: CASSLGQGWTGELFF.

V usage is TRBV12-3 or TRBV12-4 and J usage is TRBJ2-5; D is perhaps TRBD1 or TRBD2 (5 bases each). Trimming left V 11 bases short and J 4 bases short, with 23 bases between. This CDR3 has 15 amino acids. This CDR3 reads CACSNTGPALETQYF. The DNA of the CDR3 is TGTGCCTGCTCGAATACGGGACCAGCGTTAGAGACCCAGTACTTC.

This clonotype was picked up one time. The J gene is TRBJ1-1, the V gene TRBV4-3; D remains unclear. Trimming pared 0 bases from V and 9 bases from J, leaving 17 bases between. The CDR3 is 15 residues long. Germline-derived CDR1 and CDR2 are LGHNA and YSLEER. DNA of the CDR3: TGCGCCAGCAGCCAAGATCTGGCAGGTGTGACTAAAGCTTTCTTT. Translating gives CASSQDLAGVTKAFF.

This clonotype was seen only once. The conserved closing phenylalanine or tryptophan is absent in this CDR3, likely reflecting a read error. The genes are TRBV6-1 and TRBJ1-5, with D unresolved. CDR3 length equals 15 residues. Germline V gene lookup returns CDR1 MNHNS and CDR2 SASEGT. The CDR3: CASTYGLYSNQPQHI. The CDR3 DNA is TGTGCCAGCACTTACGGCCTCTATAGCAATCAACCCCAGCATATT.

This clonotype was found a few times. One base away lies a much larger clone, so this may be a sequencing read error. The rearrangement links TRBV6-5 to TRBJ2-3, with 7 positions matching TRBD1. Germline CDR1 and CDR2: MNHEY and SVGAGI. This CDR3 contains 15 residues. CDR3 nucleotide sequence: TGTGCCAGCAGTTACGAGGGGGCGGGCACAGATATGCAGTATTTT. This codes for CASSYEGAGTDMQYF.

This clonotype was recorded many times. CDR3 bases: TGCGCCAGCAGCCAAGCGGGGTTAGGGGAAAAACTGTTTTTT. Translated: CASSQAGLGEKLFF. The chain couples TRBV4-3 to TRBJ1-4; D gene unclear. Trimming removed 1 base at V and 8 bases at J, with 11 bases between. The germline CDR1 and CDR2 sequences are LGHNA and YSLEER. The CDR3 has 14 amino acids.

The table lists this clonotype with a count of one. The CDR3 DNA is TGTGCCAGCAGCTTGTCCACAGGGTGCCCAGATACGCAGTATTTT. Translated: CASSLSTGCPDTQYF. The chain links TRBV5-8 to TRBJ2-3; D may be TRBD1 (6 bases). Germline assignment: CDR1 SGHTS and CDR2 YDEGEE. The CDR3 is made up of 15 amino acids. Trimming left V 1 base short and J 4 bases short, with 13 bases between.